This TCR beta chain was captured in a study of CD8 T cells in Susac syndrome. Looking at the study overall: When blood was collected, patients with Susac syndrome were therapy-naive, were taking corticosteroids, or were receiving intravenous immunoglobulin alone. Overall study results and limits: In its TCR sequencing and HLA analysis, the study acknowledged that the number of individuals was relatively small.

Germline assignment: CDR1 ENHRY and CDR2 SYGVKD. Trimming stripped 2 bases from V and 1 base from J, with 8 bases between. This CDR3 is built from 14 residues. Comments on this clonotype: The antigen is not known.

RNA totalling roughly 0.45 to 1 ug underwent reverse transcription with random hexamers. With immunoSEQ multiplex PCR, TCR beta CDR3 was amplified across 54 Vbeta and 13 Jbeta. In TCRdb, the immunoSEQ multiplex PCR reads were re-called with MiXCR into one record per CDR3 protein. Here the sample spans about 200,000 distinct CDR3 sequences, more than 85% being singletons. TCR beta sequencing was performed on blood CD8+ and CD4+ T cells. The J gene is TRBJ1-1, the V gene TRBV10-3; D may be TRBD1 (6 bases). The TCR sequence derives from a human donor with Susac syndrome. Sequenced: CD4+ T cells from PBMCs. CDR3 nucleotides: TGTGCCATCAGTGAGGGACAGACGAACACTGAAGCTTTCTTT. Amino acid sequence: CAISEGQTNTEAFF.